This T cell receptor beta chain was captured in a study of Graves' ophthalmopathy and Graves' hyperthyroidism. CDR3 regions of TCR beta were amplified from RNA transcripts. First-round RT-PCR used HTBI primers; second-round multiplex PCR followed. Using its own MiXCR run on the multiplex PCR reads, TCRdb lists one record per CDR3 protein. The sample consists of around 1.1 million distinct CDR3 sequences, around a third of them appearing once. Notes on the study in general: Most expanded clonotypes from thyroid (those above 0.001 frequency) were also found in blood.

Recruitment covered hyperthyroidism patients aged 18 to 65 whose new diagnosis was of under 2 months' duration. In germline, CDR1 is PRHDT, CDR2 FYEKMQ (reference sequence). This CDR3 comprises 14 residues. Trimming pared 2 bases from V and 8 bases from J, leaving 15 bases between. In its sample, this clonotype was seen many times. No antigen is known for it. The sequence was obtained from an adult man with Graves' hyperthyroidism. Material: peripheral blood or thyroid tissue (not recorded which). The V and J genes are TRBV13 and TRBJ1-1; D perhaps matches TRBD1 (5 bases). The CDR3 is CASSLQGSGGEAFF. The CDR3 DNA is TGTGCCAGCAGCTTACAGGGCTCTGGGGGAGAAGCTTTCTTT.